A selection of T cell receptor beta chains follows, all from one sample in a study of cytomegalovirus exposure and HLA in healthy donors. Produced via immunoSEQ multiplex PCR; TCRdb's table is partial and in-frame only. The sample shows some 150,000 clones, and around 0.79% sits with its ten largest clones. Sequenced: PBMCs. The receptors were sampled from a woman under 30 in good health and CMV-seropositive. Both conserved end residues are part of each CDR3. A D gene is named only where the DNA matches it firmly.

v_gene,d_gene,len,j_gene,CDR3aa,CDR3nt
TRBV5-1,TRBD2,15,TRBJ2-7,CASSWGTSGPYEQYF,TGCGCCAGCAGCTGGGGGACTAGCGGGCCCTACGAGCAGTACTTC
TRBV29-1,.,11,TRBJ1-1,CSVDREVEAFF,TGCAGCGTTGACAGGGAGGTTGAAGCTTTCTTT
TRBV9,.,13,TRBJ1-6,CASSETFSSPLHF,TGTGCCAGCAGCGAGACATTTTCTTCACCCCTCCACTTT
TRBV5-6,.,16,TRBJ2-2,CASSPPPTGYTGELFF,TGTGCCAGCAGCCCCCCCCCGACAGGTTACACCGGGGAGCTGTTTTTT
TRBV6-1,.,18,TRBJ2-3,CASSERPGAGAVADTQYF,TGTGCCAGCAGTGAAAGACCGGGGGCGGGGGCGGTGGCAGATACGCAGTATTTT
TRBV5-1,TRBD1,16,TRBJ1-2,CASSFWDSTMGDGYTF,TGCGCCAGCAGCTTTTGGGACAGCACCATGGGAGATGGCTACACCTTC
TRBV29-1,TRBD1,14,TRBJ1-5,CSVGGDRGNQPQHF,TGCAGCGTTGGGGGTGACAGGGGCAATCAGCCCCAGCATTTT
TRBV7-2,.,12,TRBJ2-7,CASAEKSYEQYF,TGTGCCAGCGCCGAGAAAAGCTACGAGCAGTACTTC
TRBV6-7,TRBD1,15,TRBJ1-4,CASSYLPGGGEKLFF,TGTGCCAGCAGTTATCTCCCAGGGGGAGGAGAAAAACTGTTTTTT
TRBV16,.,12,TRBJ2-1,CASSPYPNEQFF,TGTGCCAGCAGCCCCTACCCAAATGAGCAGTTCTTC
TRBV4-2,.,14,TRBJ1-2,CASSQPEERYGYTF,TGTGCCAGCAGCCAGCCCGAAGAGCGCTATGGCTACACCTTC
TRBV7-2,TRBD1,14,TRBJ1-5,CASSPRTGQSAQHF,TGTGCCAGCAGCCCGAGGACAGGGCAATCGGCCCAGCATTTT
TRBV6-5,TRBD2,15,TRBJ2-5,CASSRGLATQETQYF,TGTGCCAGCAGTCGCGGACTAGCAACTCAAGAGACCCAGTACTTC
TRBV7-9,.,12,TRBJ2-1,CASSVLRGLLFF,TGTGCCAGCAGCGTACTGAGGGGGTTGCTGTTCTTC
TRBV7-9,TRBD1,18,TRBJ1-2,CASSRGVTGGNSNYGYTF,TGTGCCAGCAGTCGGGGAGTAACAGGGGGCAACTCTAACTATGGCTACACCTTC
TRBV9,TRBD2,15,TRBJ2-2,CASSVSGGKAGELFF,TGTGCCAGCAGCGTGTCCGGGGGGAAGGCCGGGGAGCTGTTTTTT
TRBV6-5,.,12,TRBJ1-5,CASSYHNQPQHF,TGTGCCAGCAGTTACCACAATCAGCCCCAGCATTTT
TRBV7-2,TRBD2,14,TRBJ2-7,CASSLAGGGYEQYF,TGTGCCAGCAGCTTAGCGGGGGGGGGCTACGAGCAGTACTTC
TRBV9,TRBD2,16,TRBJ2-2,CASSVDGGRAIGELFF,TGTGCCAGCAGCGTAGACGGCGGGAGGGCCATCGGGGAGCTGTTTTTT
TRBV29-1,TRBD1,16,TRBJ2-2,CSVGDRGSANTGELFF,TGCAGCGTTGGAGACAGGGGTTCGGCGAACACCGGGGAGCTGTTTTTT
TRBV5-6,TRBD2,16,TRBJ2-1,CASSLASGGSYNEQFF,TGTGCCAGCAGCTTAGCTAGCGGGGGGTCCTACAATGAGCAGTTCTTC
TRBV7-9,TRBD2,14,TRBJ2-1,CASSLLAGYNEQFF,TGTGCCAGCAGCCTACTAGCGGGCTACAATGAGCAGTTCTTC
TRBV30,.,15,TRBJ2-1,CAWSAPVGVNNEQFF,TGTGCCTGGAGTGCCCCGGTAGGGGTCAACAATGAGCAGTTCTTC
TRBV10-3,.,15,TRBJ2-5,CAISESGRGTETQYF,TGTGCCATCAGTGAGTCGGGCAGGGGTACGGAGACCCAGTACTTC
TRBV27,.,15,TRBJ1-2,CASRVRREHNYGYTF,TGTGCCAGCAGGGTCCGCCGGGAACATAACTATGGCTACACCTTC
TRBV7-9,TRBD2,19,TRBJ2-3,CASSPWGREGHTNPDTQYF,TGTGCCAGCAGCCCGTGGGGGCGGGAGGGCCATACTAACCCAGATACGCAGTATTTT
TRBV2,TRBD2,15,TRBJ2-5,CASSHLAGGGETQYF,TGTGCCAGCAGCCATCTAGCGGGAGGTGGAGAGACCCAGTACTTC
TRBV15,.,17,TRBJ1-1,CATSRDREGREDTEAFF,TGTGCCACCAGCAGAGATCGGGAGGGGCGCGAGGACACTGAAGCTTTCTTT
TRBV2,TRBD1,14,TRBJ2-2,CASIRQGAVGELFF,TGTGCCAGCATCAGACAGGGGGCGGTCGGGGAGCTGTTTTTT
TRBV6-5,.,14,TRBJ1-2,CASSLWRQHYGYTF,TGTGCCAGCAGTTTATGGAGACAGCACTATGGCTACACCTTC
TRBV19,.,14,TRBJ2-2,CASSSGGPTGELFF,TGTGCCAGTAGCTCGGGGGGCCCCACCGGGGAGCTGTTTTTT
TRBV5-8,.,15,TRBJ2-5,CASSMGLRIQETQYF,TGTGCCAGCAGCATGGGACTCCGCATCCAAGAGACCCAGTACTTC
TRBV18,TRBD2,15,TRBJ2-1,CASSPIAGVYNEQFF,TGTGCCAGCTCACCGATAGCGGGGGTCTACAATGAGCAGTTCTTC
TRBV7-2,.,13,TRBJ1-1,CASSQQLNTEAFF,TGTGCCAGCAGTCAACAGTTGAACACTGAAGCTTTCTTT
TRBV28,.,13,TRBJ1-1,CASISTGPLEAFF,TGTGCCAGCATTTCGACAGGCCCCCTTGAAGCTTTCTTT
TRBV9,TRBD1,16,TRBJ1-4,CASSVEGGTGYEKLFF,TGTGCCAGCAGCGTAGAGGGGGGGACAGGATATGAAAAACTGTTTTTT
TRBV5-1,.,17,TRBJ2-7,CASSPQVVVGGTDEQYF,TGCGCCAGCAGCCCCCAAGTGGTTGTGGGAGGAACCGACGAGCAGTACTTC
TRBV29-1,TRBD1,14,TRBJ2-7,CSVGGGTGIYEQYF,TGCAGCGTTGGAGGCGGGACAGGGATCTACGAGCAGTACTTC
TRBV7-2,.,16,TRBJ1-3,CASSLIGARGGNTIYF,TGTGCCAGCAGCTTAATCGGGGCCAGGGGTGGAAACACCATATATTTT
TRBV29-1,TRBD1,14,TRBJ2-3,CSVGTGGDVYTQYF,TGCAGCGTTGGGACAGGGGGCGATGTGTATACGCAGTATTTT
TRBV2,TRBD2,13,TRBJ2-7,CASQAGNANEQYF,TGTGCCAGCCAAGCGGGAAACGCGAACGAGCAGTACTTC
TRBV7-8,.,15,TRBJ1-3,CASSLDGGSRNTIYF,TGTGCCAGCAGCTTAGACGGAGGAAGTAGAAACACCATATATTTT
TRBV5-1,TRBD1,15,TRBJ2-5,CASAGQGISGETQYF,TGCGCCAGCGCAGGACAGGGGATATCAGGAGAGACCCAGTACTTC
TRBV5-6,TRBD2,13,TRBJ2-1,CASSRTSGNEQFF,TGTGCCAGCAGCCGGACTAGCGGGAATGAGCAGTTCTTC
TRBV7-2,.,15,TRBJ2-3,CASSLAGRGTDTQYF,TGTGCCAGCAGCTTAGCGGGCAGGGGCACAGATACGCAGTATTTT
TRBV6-5,TRBD2,14,TRBJ2-1,CASRNSGRANEQFF,TGTGCCAGCAGGAATAGCGGGAGGGCTAATGAGCAGTTCTTC
TRBV7-3,TRBD1,13,TRBJ1-5,CASIGDRNQPQHF,TGTGCCAGCATCGGGGACAGAAATCAGCCCCAGCATTTT
TRBV10-3,TRBD2,13,TRBJ2-3,CAISRPGGDTQYF,TGTGCCATCAGTCGGCCCGGGGGGGATACGCAGTATTTT